The 23 T cell receptor beta chains below all came from one sample that was sequenced in a study of T cells in Graves' hyperthyroidism and ophthalmopathy. RNA transcripts yielded amplified TCR beta CDR3 regions. HTBI primers were the set used in a first-round RT-PCR of the TCR CDR3. TCRdb reanalysed the multiplex PCR reads using MiXCR and keeps one entry per CDR3 protein. The table lists more than 600,000 distinct CDR3 sequences, about 16% of them singletons, with around 7.7% in the top ten. The sample comprised blood. These receptors were obtained from a man aged 18 to 30 with Graves' hyperthyroidism.

The CDR3: CASSPSFHQPQHF. The DNA of the CDR3 is TGTGCCAGCAGCCCGAGCTTCCATCAGCCCCAGCATTTT. The gene calls are TRBV12-3 or TRBV12-4 and TRBJ1-5, with D unclear. The CDR3 is made up of 13 amino acids. The V and J ends lost 6 bases and 5 bases respectively, with 11 bases between them.

In its sample, this clonotype was seen a few times. The V call is TRBV6-1, the J call TRBJ2-7, with D unclear. The CDR3 has 15 residues. Germline V gene sequence: CDR1 MNHNS, CDR2 SASEGT. V lost 5 bases and J 2 bases, leaving 16 bases between the germline ends. The CDR3 DNA follows: TGTGCCAGCAGTACTTATCCGGGCGCTGCCTACGAGCAGTACTTC. It translates to CASSTYPGAAYEQYF.

This clonotype has only a few counts. The chain combines TRBV2 with TRBJ1-5; 9 bases agree with TRBD1. V was clipped by 6 bases and J by 10 bases; unmatched bases: 7. This CDR3 is 13 amino acids long. From germline, CDR1 is SNHLY and CDR2 FYNNEI. In DNA, the CDR3 is TGTGCCAGCAGGAATGGACAGGGGCTTCCCCAGCATTTT. Amino acids: CASRNGQGLPQHF.

This clonotype was seen more than once but under ten times. A read error may account for a junction end that differs from germline. The chain recombines TRBV6-1 with TRBJ1-2, with D perhaps TRBD1 (6 bases). The CDR3 has 14 amino acids. CDR1 MNHNS and CDR2 SASEGT come from the germline V gene. In nucleotides, the CDR3 is TGTGCCAGCAGCGAAGGGACACCGAACTATGGCTACACCTTC. Residues: CASSEGTPNYGYTF.

This clonotype was seen many times. The V gene is TRBV6-1, the J gene TRBJ2-5; 7 bases match TRBD2. Germline CDR1 reads MNHNS; CDR2 reads SASEGT. V gave up 5 bases and J gave up 1 base; unmatched junction bases: 4. CDR3 length: 14 amino acids. Here the CDR3 reads CASSRGDSQETQYF. The CDR3 coding sequence is TGTGCCAGCAGTCGGGGGGACTCCCAAGAGACCCAGTACTTC.

This clonotype was recorded at least ten times. The chain couples TRBV2 to TRBJ2-5; 9 positions match TRBD1. The V segment lost 2 bases and the J segment 3 bases; nucleotides outside the gene matches: 4. Germline CDR1 reads SNHLY; CDR2 reads FYNNEI. CDR3 size: 15 residues. The CDR3 loop reads CASSETGGPEETQYF. The CDR3 DNA sequence: TGTGCCAGCAGTGAAACAGGGGGCCCCGAAGAGACCCAGTACTTC.

The sample holds many counts of this clonotype. The V and J genes are TRBV18 and TRBJ1-1; D is unresolved. The germline V gene has CDR1 KGHSH and CDR2 LQKENI. Trimming removed 0 bases from V and 0 bases from J, with 8 bases in between. This CDR3 contains 15 residues. Written as DNA, the CDR3 is TGTGCCAGCTCACCACCAGGGCATATGAACACTGAAGCTTTCTTT. Translating gives CASSPPGHMNTEAFF.

The J gene is TRBJ1-4, the V gene TRBV19, with D unresolved. The CDR3 extends over 15 amino acids. V lost 7 bases, J lost 5 bases, and 17 bases lay in between. CDR1 LNHDA and CDR2 SQIVND come from the germline V gene (reference sequence). CDR3 loop: CASTLMDGSNEKLFF. The CDR3 coding sequence is TGTGCCAGTACCCTCATGGACGGATCGAATGAAAAACTGTTTTTT.

This clonotype was recorded at least ten times. This chain links TRBV11-1 with TRBJ2-7; tentative D call: TRBD2 (6 bases). The CDR3 consists of 16 residues. Germline CDR1 SGHAT, CDR2 FQDESV (reference sequence). Between the trimmed V and J ends, which lost 5 bases and 6 bases, there was a span of 23 bases. The CDR3 reads CASSPKSWLTSREQYF. CDR3 nucleotides: TGTGCCAGCAGCCCAAAATCATGGCTGACTAGTCGCGAGCAGTACTTC.

This clonotype was found a few times. In nucleotides, the CDR3 is TGTGCCAGCAGTACCCTGGACGGGACAGATACGCAGTATTTT. Translation gives CASSTLDGTDTQYF. The rearrangement links TRBV28 to TRBJ2-3; D remains ambiguous. V was pared by 5 bases and J by 3 bases, with 12 bases between. The CDR3 has 14 residues. Germline-derived CDR1 and CDR2 are MDHEN and SYDVKM. Full variable domain (outside the CDR3, taken from reference TRBV28 and TRBJ2-3): DVKVTQSSRYLVKRTGEKVFLECVQDMDHENMFWYRQDPGLGLRLIYFSYDVKMKEKGDIPEGYSVSREKKERFSLILESASTNQTSMYLCASSTLDGTDTQYFGPGTRLTVL.

There are many counts of this clonotype. This chain joins TRBV30 and TRBJ2-7; TRBD1 is a possible D gene (6 bases). This CDR3 has 12 amino acids. The ends were cut back, 3 bases at V and 5 bases at J, with 11 bases in the middle. Germline-derived CDR1 and CDR2 are GTSNPN and SVGIG (reference sequence). The CDR3 sequence is CAWRSNRDEQYF. The CDR3 DNA reads TGTGCCTGGAGATCGAACAGGGACGAGCAGTACTTC.

This clonotype was counted many times. CDR3 in amino acids: CASSDGTVNTEAFF. The CDR3 DNA reads as TGTGCCAGCAGTGATGGGACAGTGAACACTGAAGCTTTCTTT. J is TRBJ1-1 and V is TRBV6-1; TRBD1 aligns across 7 bases. The ends lost 3 bases at V and 0 bases at J; junction bases unmatched: 1. The CDR3 is 14 residues long. Germline V gene lookup returns CDR1 MNHNS and CDR2 SASEGT.

The CDR3 region has the DNA TGTGCCAGCTCACCAGAGGCCTCTAGGGAGACCCAGTACTTC. It specifies CASSPEASRETQYF. The V and J genes are TRBV18 and TRBJ2-5; D not certain. V was cut by 2 bases and J by 5 bases, with 12 bases left in between. Germline CDR1 KGHSH, CDR2 LQKENI. The CDR3 totals 14 residues.

In this sample, this clonotype turned up a few times. This rearrangement joins TRBV7-6 to TRBJ2-1, with D maybe TRBD1 (6 bases). There are 16 residues in the CDR3. V was cut by 5 bases and J by 6 bases, with 20 bases left in between. The germline V gene has CDR1 SGHVS and CDR2 FNYEAQ. The CDR3 nucleotides read TGTGCCAGCAGCCCCTCGAGAGGACAGAGTTTCAATGAGCAGTTCTTC. This translates into CASSPSRGQSFNEQFF.

This clonotype was seen ten or more times. This sequence joins TRBV27 and TRBJ2-2; TRBD2 matches at 10 bases. This CDR3 region has 19 residues. With V trimmed by 4 bases and J by 1 base, 12 bases remained unmatched. Germline CDR1 reads MNHEY; CDR2 reads SMNVEV (reference sequence). The CDR3 DNA reads TGTGCCAGCAGTTCCCTGCGGAGCGGGAGGGCCGGGAACACCGGGGAGCTGTTTTTT. This codes for CASSSLRSGRAGNTGELFF.

This chain connects TRBV4-1 to TRBJ2-1, with D unresolved. The CDR3 sequence is 17 residues long. CDR1 MGHRA and CDR2 YSYEKL come from the germline V gene. Trimming took off 3 bases at V and 6 bases at J, with 21 bases between the two ends. CDR3 sequence reads: CASSHLHRSASLNEQFF. CDR3 DNA sequence: TGCGCCAGCAGCCACCTCCATAGGTCGGCTTCTCTCAATGAGCAGTTCTTC.

The chain uses TRBV3-1 and TRBJ2-7, with TRBD1 matching 7 bases. The J segment lost 2 bases and the V segment lost 2 bases, leaving 3 bases of the junction unmatched. Per germline, CDR1 LGHDT and CDR2 YNNKEL (reference sequence). CDR3 length: 14 residues. CDR3 nucleotides: TGTGCCAGCAGCCAACGGGACAGCCCCTACGAGCAGTACTTC. Protein product: CASSQRDSPYEQYF.

In the case of this clonotype: Sequence at one end of the junction differs from germline and may be a read error. The rearrangement joins TRBV15 to TRBJ1-2; D unclear. The CDR3 totals 15 residues. The germline V gene has CDR1 LNHNV and CDR2 YYDKDF (reference sequence). The CDR3 protein is CATSINTAVDYGYAF. CDR3 nucleotide sequence: TGTGCCACCAGCATTAACACGGCGGTAGATTATGGCTACGCCTTC.

This clonotype was counted between two and nine times. This rearrangement joins TRBV18 to TRBJ2-3, with D tentatively TRBD2 (6 bases). Trimming removed 3 bases at V and 2 bases at J, with 9 bases between. This CDR3 contains 14 residues. From germline, CDR1 is KGHSH and CDR2 LQKENI. CDR3 loop: CASSPGLHTDTQYF. The CDR3 DNA reads TGTGCCAGCTCACCGGGACTCCACACAGATACGCAGTATTTT.

The rearrangement joins TRBV2 to TRBJ1-5, with 8 bases matching TRBD1. From germline, CDR1 is SNHLY and CDR2 FYNNEI. This CDR3 is 14 amino acids long. With 4 bases clipped from V and 5 bases from J, the junction kept 4 bases outside the gene matches. CDR3: CASSGLTGDQPQHF. CDR3 nucleotides: TGTGCCAGCAGTGGCTTGACAGGGGATCAGCCCCAGCATTTT.

This chain links TRBV11-3 with TRBJ2-3; TRBD2 agrees at 9 bases. Losses at the gene ends were 3 bases for V and 4 bases for J; bases not matched to a gene: 11. This CDR3 is 17 amino acids long. Germline V gene sequence: CDR1 SGHNT, CDR2 YENEEA. The chain's CDR3 is CASSFHPSGKGSDTQYF. The CDR3 DNA is TGTGCCAGCAGCTTCCATCCTAGCGGGAAGGGATCAGATACGCAGTATTTT.

Regarding this clonotype: It may be a read error: a sequence one base away is much more abundant. The chain has TRBV6-1 and TRBJ2-1; D may be TRBD2 (6 bases). V was shortened by 6 bases and J by 7 bases, with 22 bases between the two germline ends. The CDR3 has 16 amino acids. Germline-derived CDR1 and CDR2 are MNHNS and SASEGT. The CDR3 spells CASRTWAGKMINEQFF. CDR3 in DNA: TGTGCCAGCAGGACCTGGGCGGGGAAGATGATTAATGAGCAGTTCTTC.

The V and J genes are TRBV29-1 and TRBJ2-7; D is possibly TRBD2 (6 bases). Deletions cut 4 bases from V and 6 bases from J, with 25 bases between. The CDR3 sequence is 16 residues long. Germline loops: CDR1 SQVTM, CDR2 ANQGSEA. CDR3 sequence reads: CSVGFLSGEIWSEQYF. In DNA, the CDR3 is TGCAGCGTTGGATTTCTTTCGGGAGAGATATGGAGCGAGCAGTACTTC.